These 18 T cell receptor beta chains originate from one sample sequenced in a study of radiation and T cells in renal cell carcinoma. Clones were sequenced by immunoSEQ multiplex PCR, and TCRdb holds only the in-frame ones, with some missing. The repertoire holds approximately 61,000 clones, with roughly 79% as singletons. The sample's time point: blood 2 weeks post-SBRT. Treatment given: 15 Gy SBRT to primary tumor, nephrectomy 4 weeks later. The source was blood, collected from a patient whose treatment included radiotherapy and nephrectomy. The receptors here all came from a man aged 55 to 70 with renal cell carcinoma.

The J gene is TRBJ2-3, the V gene TRBV6-4; 9 nucleotides match TRBD2. V lost 0 bases and J lost 4; bases outside the gene matches: 2. The CDR3 extends over 15 amino acids. Germline V CDR1 and CDR2: MRHNA, SNTAGT. The CDR3 region is CASSDSSGGPDTQYF. The CDR3 DNA is TGTGCCAGCAGTGACTCTAGCGGGGGCCCAGATACGCAGTATTTT.

A few counts support this clone. The chain links TRBV20-1 to TRBJ2-3, with 10 positions matching TRBD2. J lost 6 bases, V lost 8 bases, and 2 bases had no gene match. The CDR3 runs 11 residues. Per germline, CDR1 DFQATT and CDR2 SNEGSKA (reference sequence). CDR3 nucleotides: TGCAGTCTAGCGGGAGCGGATACGCAGTATTTT. Its protein product is CSLAGADTQYF.

This clone has a single count. The rearrangement uses TRBV30 and TRBJ1-2; D gene uncertain. Germline V lookup: CDR1 GTSNPN, CDR2 SVGIG (reference sequence). The CDR3 extends over 12 amino acids. V gave up 4 bases and J gave up 3 bases, with 9 bases separating them. Written as DNA, the CDR3 is TGTGCCTGGAACCCGGATGACTATGGCTACACCTTC. It translates to CAWNPDDYGYTF.

The genes are TRBV7-9 and TRBJ1-2, with D possibly being TRBD1 (6 bases). Per germline, CDR1 SEHNR and CDR2 FQNEAQ (reference sequence). Deletions cut 5 bases from V and 6 bases from J, with 16 bases between. The CDR3 sequence is 14 residues long. The CDR3 region is CASSPRTADDGYTF. The CDR3 coding sequence is TGTGCCAGCAGCCCCCGGACAGCAGATGATGGCTACACCTTC.

Only a few counts were recorded for this clone. The rearrangement uses TRBV11-2 and TRBJ1-2; tentatively, D is TRBD1 (5 bases). Trimming stripped 3 bases from V and 8 bases from J, with 10 bases between. Germline CDR1 reads SGHAT; CDR2 reads FQNNGV. The CDR3 totals 12 residues. The CDR3 is CASSFSRDGYTF. CDR3 nucleotide sequence: TGTGCCAGCAGCTTTAGTCGGGACGGCTACACCTTC. The whole variable domain, filled in from reference TRBV11-2 and TRBJ1-2, reads EAGVAQSPRYKIIEKRQSVAFWCNPISGHATLYWYQQILGQGPKLLIQFQNNGVVDDSQLPKDRFSAERLKGVDSTLKIQPAKLEDSAVYLCASSFSRDGYTFGSGTRLTVV.

This sequence joins TRBV30 and TRBJ1-6; D is perhaps TRBD1 (5 bases). Per the germline V gene, CDR1 is GTSNPN and CDR2 is SVGIG (reference sequence). The CDR3 covers 14 residues. V was cut by 1 base and J by 5 bases, with 9 bases left in between. This CDR3 is CAWSAGQDNSPLHF. The CDR3 DNA sequence: TGTGCCTGGAGTGCGGGGCAAGATAATTCACCCCTCCACTTT.

In DNA, the CDR3 is TGCGCCAGCAGCTTGGACAGGGTCTGGGAGCAGTTCTTC. It specifies CASSLDRVWEQFF. The chain combines TRBV5-1 with TRBJ2-1, with D perhaps matching TRBD1 (6 bases). The CDR3 is 13 residues long. The V end was cut by 0 bases, the J end by 10 bases, with 11 bases between. CDR1 is SGHRS and CDR2 is YFSETQ in the germline V gene.

The chain links TRBV5-1 to TRBJ1-6; D may be TRBD1 (5 bases). The CDR3 loop spans 17 amino acids. V gave up 0 bases and J gave up 10 bases, with 20 bases separating them. In germline, CDR1 is SGHRS, CDR2 YFSETQ. CDR3 amino acids: CASSLAPASRWGSPLHF. The CDR3 DNA reads as TGCGCCAGCAGCTTGGCCCCGGCCTCGCGTTGGGGGTCACCCCTCCACTTT.

This chain links TRBV7-9 with TRBJ2-2, with a possible D match to TRBD2 (5 bases). V was cut by 4 bases and J by 6 bases, with 18 bases left in between. Germline V lookup: CDR1 SEHNR, CDR2 FQNEAQ (reference sequence). The CDR3 consists of 16 residues. The CDR3 DNA reads TGTGCCAGCAGCTCGACCGGGATCCCTCGGCCCGGGGAGCTGTTTTTT. It encodes CASSSTGIPRPGELFF.

V is TRBV30 and J is TRBJ2-1, with 11 bases matching TRBD2. Germline V gene data show CDR1 as GTSNPN and CDR2 as SVGIG (reference sequence). V gave up 0 bases and J gave up 2 bases; unmatched junction bases: 6. The CDR3 runs to 17 residues. CDR3 sequence reads: CAWSVFSGGGPYNEQFF. CDR3 nucleotide sequence: TGTGCCTGGAGTGTCTTTAGCGGGGGGGGCCCCTACAATGAGCAGTTCTTC.

This clone ranks as medium-sized (0.01 to 0.1%). The chain couples TRBV5-1 to TRBJ1-1, with 7 bases aligning to TRBD1. CDR1 and CDR2 from the germline V gene are SGHRS and YFSETQ. The CDR3 spans 13 residues. V gave up 2 bases and J gave up 3 bases; unmatched junction bases: 1. In DNA form, the CDR3 reads TGCGCCAGCAGCTTAACAGGGGACACTGAAGCTTTCTTT. This gives the protein CASSLTGDTEAFF.

In this sample, this clone turned up once. The gene calls are TRBV5-1 and TRBJ2-5; D not certain. Trimming shortened V by 4 bases and J by 2 bases, and 15 bases separated the two germline ends. Looked up from germline, CDR1 is SGHRS and CDR2 is YFSETQ. The CDR3 covers 15 residues. The CDR3 bases are TGCGCCAGCAGCCCCGGGTTGAGGAAGCAAGAGACCCAGTACTTC. Its protein product is CASSPGLRKQETQYF.

J is TRBJ2-3 and V is TRBV30; D is unclear. The CDR3 consists of 15 residues. V shed 3 bases and J shed 3 bases, with 16 bases lying between them. The germline CDR1 and CDR2 sequences are GTSNPN and SVGIG (reference sequence). The CDR3 region is CAWRPQGSYTDTQYF. DNA for the CDR3: TGTGCCTGGAGGCCTCAAGGGTCGTATACAGATACGCAGTATTTT.

The chain uses TRBV18 and TRBJ2-3; the D is unclear. Germline assignment: CDR1 KGHSH and CDR2 LQKENI. The ends were cut back, 3 bases at V and 0 bases at J, with 10 bases in the middle. The length of the CDR3 is 15 residues. The CDR3: CASSPATASTDTQYF. DNA of the CDR3: TGTGCCAGCTCACCTGCGACCGCTAGCACAGATACGCAGTATTTT.

The rearrangement uses TRBV30 and TRBJ2-5, with TRBD2 as a possible D gene (6 bases). V lost 1 base to trimming and J lost 5 bases, with 17 bases between them. CDR1 is GTSNPN and CDR2 is SVGIG in the germline V gene (reference sequence). The CDR3 has 15 residues. The CDR3 nucleotides read TGTGCCTGGAGTGGGGTTACCGGGGCGGGGGAGACCCAGTACTTC. This encodes CAWSGVTGAGETQYF.

Comments on this clone: In the same sample, other DNA sequences code for this CDR3. V and J are TRBV7-2 and TRBJ2-5, with 7 positions matching TRBD2. The CDR3 sequence is 13 residues long. V lost 3 bases, J lost 3 bases, and 1 base stayed unmatched. From germline, CDR1 is SGHTA and CDR2 FQGNSA. This chain's CDR3 is CASSFAGEETQYF. CDR3 sequence (DNA): TGTGCCAGCAGCTTTGCGGGAGAAGAGACCCAGTACTTC.

This clone was seen a handful of times. CDR3 loop: CASSPRETGNQPQHF. For the CDR3, the DNA is TGTGCCAGCTCACCACGGGAAACGGGCAATCAGCCCCAGCATTTT. V and J are TRBV18 and TRBJ1-5; D is unresolved. The CDR3 is made up of 15 amino acids. Germline V gene sequence: CDR1 KGHSH, CDR2 LQKENI. V lost 1 base to trimming and J lost 2 bases, with 9 bases between them.

The rearrangement joins TRBV10-1 to TRBJ1-1; D ambiguous. Germline CDR1 WNHNN, CDR2 SYGVQD (reference sequence). Trimming cost V 2 bases and J 11 bases, with 9 bases left between them. The CDR3 is made up of 11 amino acids. The CDR3 loop reads CASSETIGAFF. In nucleotides, the CDR3 is TGCGCCAGCAGTGAGACTATAGGGGCTTTCTTT.